Listed below are T cell receptor beta chains from one sample, sequenced in a study of blood T cell repertoires in COVID-19. Only in-frame clones appear in the TCRdb table, and some are missing; sequencing was by immunoSEQ multiplex PCR. The sample lists about 15,000 clones, approximately 83% occurring once. Sequenced: peripheral blood. The receptors come from a human donor in a cohort sampled during active COVID-19. The CDR3 runs from the conserved cysteine through the conserved F or W. The D gene is left open where the match is weak. Clone size, where shown, is once, few, many, or a class for clones that have expanded.

TRBJ2-5 | 19 | NA | TRBV21-1 | NA | CASSKKDSGGPDGLEEQYF | TGTGCCAGCAGCAAAAAGGATAGCGGGGGGCCTGATGGGTTAGAAGAGCAGTACTTC
TRBJ2-7 | 13 | TRBD1 | TRBV7-2 | NA | CASRGQGFYEQYF | TGTGCCAGCAGGGGACAGGGGTTCTACGAGCAGTACTTC
TRBJ2-2 | 14 | NA | TRBV18 | NA | CASSPNTGTGELFF | TGTGCCAGCTCACCTAATACGGGGACCGGGGAGCTGTTTTTT
TRBJ2-7 | 14 | NA | TRBV5-1 | NA | CASSLADIFYEQYF | TGCGCCAGCAGCTTGGCAGATATCTTCTACGAGCAGTACTTC
TRBJ1-1 | 16 | NA | TRBV6-1 | NA | CASSEQSGRMNTEAFF | TGTGCCAGCAGTGAACAATCTGGCAGGATGAACACTGAAGCTTTCTTT
TRBJ1-1 | 16 | TRBD1 | TRBV7-2 | NA | CASSDGQGLLNTEAFF | TGTGCCAGCAGCGACGGACAGGGATTATTGAACACTGAAGCTTTCTTT
TRBJ2-1 | 14 | TRBD2 | TRBV25-1 | NA | CASSNGLAYNEQFF | TGTGCCAGCAGTAACGGACTAGCTTACAATGAGCAGTTCTTC
TRBJ1-1 | 13 | NA | TRBV25-1 | NA | CASRTDLNTEAFF | TGTGCCAGCAGGACGGACTTGAACACTGAAGCTTTCTTT
TRBJ1-2 | 11 | NA | TRBV30 | NA | CAWSAGAGYTF | TGTGCCTGGAGCGCCGGTGCTGGCTACACCTTC
TRBJ1-6 | 13 | NA | TRBV7-3 | NA | CASRGQFGSPLHF | TGTGCCAGCAGGGGCCAGTTTGGGTCACCCCTCCACTTT
TRBJ2-5 | 14 | NA | TRBV7-9 | NA | CASRPQQGGETQYF | TGTGCCAGCAGGCCGCAACAGGGCGGCGAGACCCAGTACTTC
TRBJ2-7 | 17 | TRBD2 | TRBV18 | NA | CASSPPSGGYLSYEQYF | TGTGCCAGCTCACCACCTAGCGGGGGCTATCTCTCCTACGAGCAGTACTTC
TRBJ2-2 | 11 | NA | TRBV2 | NA | CASSVAGELFF | TGTGCCAGCAGTGTAGCCGGGGAGCTGTTTTTT
TRBJ2-3 | 13 | NA | TRBV19 | NA | CASSPGGTDTQYF | TGTGCCAGTAGTCCCGGGGGCACAGATACGCAGTATTTT
TRBJ2-5 | 15 | NA | TRBV28 | NA | CASSLGGQGGETQYF | TGTGCCAGCAGTTTAGGGGGTCAGGGGGGTGAGACCCAGTACTTC
TRBJ2-5 | 16 | TRBD2 | TRBV4-3 | NA | CASSQVSGGAQETQYF | TGCGCCAGCAGCCAAGTAAGCGGGGGGGCCCAAGAGACCCAGTACTTC
TRBJ2-5 | 14 | NA | TRBV6-5 | NA | CASSYSWAEETQYF | TGTGCCAGCAGTTACTCTTGGGCAGAAGAGACCCAGTACTTC
TRBJ1-5 | 15 | TRBD1 | TRBV4-1 | NA | CASSQDGTGNQPQHF | TGCGCCAGCAGCCAAGACGGGACAGGCAATCAGCCCCAGCATTTT
TRBJ1-1 | 15 | TRBD1 | TRBV7-9 | NA | CASSSHDRGGAEAFF | TGTGCCAGCAGCTCGCATGACAGGGGGGGAGCTGAAGCTTTCTTT
TRBJ2-7 | 15 | TRBD2 | TRBV11-2 | once | CASSFSGGASYEQYF | TGTGCCAGCAGCTTTAGCGGGGGGGCTAGCTACGAGCAGTACTTC
TRBJ1-6 | 15 | TRBD1 | TRBV19 | NA | CASTDRASYNSPLHF | TGTGCCAGTACCGACAGGGCCTCCTATAATTCACCCCTCCACTTT
TRBJ2-7 | 15 | TRBD1 | TRBV4-2 | NA | CASSHLQGKTYEQYF | TGTGCCAGCAGCCACCTACAGGGGAAAACCTACGAGCAGTACTTC
TRBJ2-1 | 14 | NA | TRBV5-4 | NA | CASSADISANEQFF | TGTGCCAGCAGCGCCGACATTAGCGCAAATGAGCAGTTCTTC
TRBJ2-1 | 16 | TRBD2 | TRBV4-1 | few | CASSQLERGGRDEQFF | TGCGCCAGCAGCCAACTCGAGCGGGGGGGCAGGGATGAGCAGTTCTTC
TRBJ2-7 | 13 | NA | TRBV19 | NA | CASRQGGTYEQYF | TGTGCCAGTAGACAGGGTGGGACCTACGAGCAGTACTTC
TRBJ2-5 | 15 | TRBD2 | TRBV5-4 | NA | CASSSSGGAGETQYF | TGTGCCAGCAGCTCGAGCGGGGGGGCCGGGGAGACCCAGTACTTC
TRBJ2-1 | 15 | TRBD1 | TRBV5-5 | NA | CASSEDRGPYNEQFF | TGTGCCAGCAGCGAGGACAGGGGGCCCTACAATGAGCAGTTCTTC
TRBJ2-3 | 15 | TRBD2 | TRBV5-6 | NA | CASSFTSGVADTQYF | TGTGCCAGCAGCTTTACGAGCGGGGTGGCAGATACGCAGTATTTT